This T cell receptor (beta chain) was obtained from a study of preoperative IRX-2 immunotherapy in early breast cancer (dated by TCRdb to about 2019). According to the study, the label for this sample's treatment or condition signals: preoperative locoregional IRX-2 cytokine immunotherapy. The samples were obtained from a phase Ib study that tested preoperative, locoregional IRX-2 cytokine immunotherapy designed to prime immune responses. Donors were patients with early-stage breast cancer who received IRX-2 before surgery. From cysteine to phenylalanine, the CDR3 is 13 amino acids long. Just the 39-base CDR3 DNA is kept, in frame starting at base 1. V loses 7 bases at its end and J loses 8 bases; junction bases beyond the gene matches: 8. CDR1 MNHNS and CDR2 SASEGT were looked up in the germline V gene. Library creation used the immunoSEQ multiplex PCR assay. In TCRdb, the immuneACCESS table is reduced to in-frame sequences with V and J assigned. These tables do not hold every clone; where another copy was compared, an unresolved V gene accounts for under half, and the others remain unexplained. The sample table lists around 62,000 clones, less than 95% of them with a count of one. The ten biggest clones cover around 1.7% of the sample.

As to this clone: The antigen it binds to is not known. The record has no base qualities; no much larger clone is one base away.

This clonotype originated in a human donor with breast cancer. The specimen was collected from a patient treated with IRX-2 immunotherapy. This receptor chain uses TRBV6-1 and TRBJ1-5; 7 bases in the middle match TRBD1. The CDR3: CASTWTGPEPQHF. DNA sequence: TGTGCCAGCACCTGGACAGGCCCAGAGCCCCAGCATTTT.